The 16 T cell receptor beta chains below come from one sample, sequenced in a study of cytomegalovirus exposure and HLA in healthy donors. The study ran its PCR with 60 Vbeta and 13 Jbeta primers. Some clones are missing from TCRdb's copy, which holds only in-frame ones; the method was immunoSEQ multiplex PCR. The table lists roughly 80,000 clones, 67% of them singletons. The specimen sequenced was PBMCs. Receptors originate from a woman aged 45 to 65 in good health and CMV-seropositive.

The rearrangement joins TRBV5-4 to TRBJ2-1; weak D call: TRBD2 (7 bases). Per germline, CDR1 SGHNT and CDR2 YYREEE (reference sequence). Trimming shortened V by 6 bases and J by 2 bases, and 12 bases separated the two germline ends. CDR3 length: 14 amino acids. DNA of the CDR3: TGTGCCAGCACCAAGGGGGGGGCCTACAATGAGCAGTTCTTC. Its translation: CASTKGGAYNEQFF.

The rearrangement joins TRBV2 to TRBJ2-2; the D is unclear. CDR1 SNHLY and CDR2 FYNNEI come from the germline V gene. Trimming took 7 bases from V and 4 from J, leaving 16 bases between them. The CDR3 extends over 15 amino acids. The CDR3 DNA sequence: TGTGCCAGCATGGAGCTGGTTTCGAGCACCGGGGAGCTGTTTTTT. Encoded protein: CASMELVSSTGELFF.

The genes are TRBV2 and TRBJ2-7; D gene unclear. The V gene lost 1 base and the J gene lost 6 bases, with 7 bases spanning the gap. CDR1 and CDR2 (germline): SNHLY, FYNNEI. The CDR3 totals 12 residues. CDR3 bases: TGTGCCAGCAGTGAAGGGTTGGGCGAGCAGTACGTC. This encodes CASSEGLGEQYV.

V is TRBV4-1 and J is TRBJ2-5, with 8 bases matching TRBD1. TRBJ2-7 matches the DNA end more closely, so the J call is doubtful. The CDR3 runs to 15 residues. The germline CDR1 and CDR2 sequences are MGHRA and YSYEKL. Written as DNA, the CDR3 is TGCGCCAGCAGCCAAGTTGGACAGGGAGACAACGAGCAGTACTTC. Translated, it gives CASSQVGQGDNEQYF.

CDR3 DNA sequence: TGCGCCAGCAGCCAGGGTAGGCCCCTCAGCGGGGTCTACAATGAGCAGTTCTTC. Encoded protein: CASSQGRPLSGVYNEQFF. The chain combines TRBV4-1 with TRBJ2-1; 7 bases map to TRBD2. V lost 3 bases and J lost 3; bases outside the gene matches: 14. Germline V lookup: CDR1 MGHRA, CDR2 YSYEKL. This CDR3 contains 18 residues.

This clone was seen a few times. The CDR3 sequence is CASSREGYEQYV. CDR3 nucleotide sequence: TGTGCCAGCAGCCGGGAGGGCTACGAGCAGTACGTC. The V and J genes are TRBV13 and TRBJ2-7; 8 bases map to TRBD2. The CDR3 runs 12 residues. J lost 3 bases, V lost 5 bases, and 0 bases had no gene match. Germline lookup yields CDR1 PRHDT and CDR2 FYEKMQ (reference sequence).

The rearrangement links TRBV5-6 to TRBJ1-5; D may be TRBD1 (6 bases). CDR3 size: 13 residues. Trimming removed 0 bases at V and 6 bases at J, with 7 bases between. CDR1 SGHDT and CDR2 YYEEEE come from the germline V gene. CDR3 protein: CASSLGGGQPQHF. The CDR3 nucleotides read TGTGCCAGCAGCTTGGGAGGGGGTCAGCCCCAGCATTTT.

This chain connects TRBV6-5 to TRBJ2-1; 11 nucleotides line up with TRBD2. Germline V gives CDR1 MNHEY, CDR2 SVGAGI. The J segment lost 11 bases and the V segment lost 7 bases, leaving 13 bases of the junction unmatched. CDR3 length equals 15 residues. The CDR3 DNA sequence: TGTGCCAGCAATAAACTAGCGGGGGAGATGGTCAAGCAGTTCTTC. Translated: CASNKLAGEMVKQFF.

This CDR3 is CAWSVQAGGEQYF. The DNA for the CDR3 is TGTGCCTGGAGTGTCCAGGCCGGTGGTGAGCAGTACTTC. This chain links TRBV30 with TRBJ2-7; no clear D. V was cut by 0 bases and J by 7 bases, with 13 bases left in between. Germline V gene lookup returns CDR1 GTSNPN and CDR2 SVGIG (reference sequence). The CDR3 runs 13 residues.

The table lists this clone with a few counts. The gene calls are TRBV4-1 and TRBJ2-1, with 7 bases fitting TRBD2. V dropped 3 bases and J dropped 2; count of bases not matched to a gene: 4. This CDR3 is 15 amino acids long. The germline gives CDR1 MGHRA, CDR2 YSYEKL. The CDR3 DNA reads TGCGCCAGCAGCCAGGGGGGGAACCCCTACAATGAGCAGTTCTTC. Its protein product is CASSQGGNPYNEQFF.

The rearrangement uses TRBV7-2 and TRBJ1-5; 7 nucleotides match TRBD1. Germline CDR1 SGHTA, CDR2 FQGNSA. After removal of 5 bases from V and 9 bases from J, the junction contained 10 bases not matched to a gene. The CDR3 totals 14 residues. The CDR3 nucleotides read TGTGCCAGCAGCCTCGACAGGGTGGGGTGGCCCCAGCATTTT. Translated: CASSLDRVGWPQHF.

The chain combines TRBV6-1 with TRBJ1-1; 7 bases map to TRBD1. The germline V gene has CDR1 MNHNS and CDR2 SASEGT. The CDR3 extends over 14 amino acids. V shed 4 bases, J shed 9 bases, and the junction held 11 bases outside the gene matches. The CDR3 region is CASSALLLTGKAFF. The CDR3 coding sequence is TGTGCCAGCAGTGCCCTTCTCTTGACAGGGAAAGCTTTCTTT.

This chain links TRBV6-5 with TRBJ1-2; TRBD1 aligns across 9 bases. Germline V lookup: CDR1 MNHEY, CDR2 SVGAGI. The CDR3 is made up of 13 amino acids. The V and J ends lost 7 bases and 8 bases, in that order; junction bases with no gene match: 8. The CDR3 coding sequence is TGTGCCAGCAAAGGACAGGGGAACGGGGGCTACACCTTC. It yields the protein CASKGQGNGGYTF.

The chain recombines TRBV19 with TRBJ1-6, with 8 bases fitting TRBD1. V lost 6 bases, J lost 10 bases, and 11 bases stayed unmatched. The CDR3 runs 15 residues. Germline V gene data show CDR1 as LNHDA and CDR2 as SQIVND (reference sequence). CDR3 coding DNA: TGTGCCAGTAGCGCGACAGGGGAAAAGAGCTCACCCCTCCACTTT. This codes for CASSATGEKSSPLHF.

The chain couples TRBV10-3 to TRBJ2-5, with 9 bases lining up with TRBD1. Germline trimming cut 4 bases from V and 5 bases from J; bases unmatched to any gene: 23. In germline, CDR1 is ENHRY, CDR2 SYGVKD. There are 20 residues in the CDR3. The CDR3 loop reads CAISGGDRVENPNREETQYF. Written as DNA, the CDR3 is TGTGCCATCAGTGGGGGGGACAGGGTGGAGAATCCCAATCGAGAGGAGACCCAGTACTTC.

This clone was seen more than once but under ten times. The V gene is TRBV6-5, the J gene TRBJ2-1; 9 bases map to TRBD2. Germline lookup yields CDR1 MNHEY and CDR2 SVGAGI. The V segment lost 5 bases and the J segment 4 bases; nucleotides outside the gene matches: 6. The length of the CDR3 is 15 residues. DNA of the CDR3: TGTGCCAGCAGTAGAGCGGGGGGACTTTACAATGAGCAGTTCTTC. This gives the protein CASSRAGGLYNEQFF.